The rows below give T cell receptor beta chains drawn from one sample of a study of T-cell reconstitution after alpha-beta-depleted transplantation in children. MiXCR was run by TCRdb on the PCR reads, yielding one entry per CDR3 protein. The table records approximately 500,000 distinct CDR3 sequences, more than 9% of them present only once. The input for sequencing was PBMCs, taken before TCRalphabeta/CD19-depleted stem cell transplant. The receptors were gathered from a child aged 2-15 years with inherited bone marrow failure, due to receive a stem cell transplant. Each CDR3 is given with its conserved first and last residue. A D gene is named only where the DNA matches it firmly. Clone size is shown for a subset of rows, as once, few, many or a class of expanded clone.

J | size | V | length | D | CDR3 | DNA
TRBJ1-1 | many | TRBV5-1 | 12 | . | CASSSFTTEAFF | TGCGCCAGCAGCTCTTTTACCACTGAAGCTTTCTTT
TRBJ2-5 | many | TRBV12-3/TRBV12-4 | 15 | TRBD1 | CASSSRNRGQETQYF | TGTGCCAGCAGTTCCCGAAACAGGGGCCAAGAGACCCAGTACTTC
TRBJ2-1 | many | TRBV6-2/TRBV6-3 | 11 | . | CASSYLDEQFF | TGTGCCAGCAGTTATCTAGATGAGCAGTTCTTC
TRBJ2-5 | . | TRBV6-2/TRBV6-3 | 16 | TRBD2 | CASSDLAGGSQETQYF | TGTGCCAGCAGTGACCTAGCGGGAGGAAGTCAAGAGACCCAGTACTTC
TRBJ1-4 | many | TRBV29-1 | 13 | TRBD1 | CSVATGGWEKLFF | TGCAGCGTCGCGACAGGGGGCTGGGAAAAACTGTTTTTT
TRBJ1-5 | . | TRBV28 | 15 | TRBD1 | CASSPAKGAYQPQHF | TGTGCCAGCAGTCCAGCAAAGGGGGCGTATCAGCCCCAGCATTTT
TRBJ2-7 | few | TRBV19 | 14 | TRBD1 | CASTGGTGGYEQYF | TGTGCCAGTACCGGAGGGACAGGAGGGTACGAGCAGTACTTC
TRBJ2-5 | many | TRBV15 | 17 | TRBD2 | CATSRVSGKISSETQYF | TGTGCCACCAGCAGAGTTAGCGGGAAAATAAGTTCAGAGACCCAGTACTTC
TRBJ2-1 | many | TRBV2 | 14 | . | CASSELGWEDEQFF | TGTGCCAGCAGTGAACTAGGGTGGGAGGATGAGCAGTTCTTC
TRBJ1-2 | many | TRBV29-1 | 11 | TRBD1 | CSTGGDYGYTF | TGCAGTACAGGGGGAGACTATGGCTACACCTTC
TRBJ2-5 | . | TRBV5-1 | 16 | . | CASSPNTRGARETQYF | TGCGCCAGCAGCCCGAATACTAGGGGGGCTCGAGAGACCCAGTACTTC
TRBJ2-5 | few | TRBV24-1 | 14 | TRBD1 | CATSESGQQETQYF | TGTGCCACCAGTGAATCGGGACAGCAAGAGACCCAGTACTTC
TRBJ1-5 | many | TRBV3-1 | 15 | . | CASSQDTGSGQPQHF | TGTGCCAGCAGCCAGGATACAGGTTCAGGTCAGCCCCAGCATTTT
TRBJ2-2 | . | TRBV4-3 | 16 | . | CASSRLAGSVIGELFF | TGCGCCAGCAGCCGCCTGGCCGGGAGTGTGATCGGGGAGCTGTTTTTT
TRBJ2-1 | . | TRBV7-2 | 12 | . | CASSLDGGLAFF | TGTGCCAGCAGCCTCGACGGAGGGTTGGCGTTCTTC
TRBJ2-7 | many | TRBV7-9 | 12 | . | CASSSDLGEQYF | TGTGCCAGCAGCTCGGACCTTGGCGAGCAGTACTTC
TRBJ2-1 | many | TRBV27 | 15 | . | CASSSDPGSYNEQFF | TGTGCCAGCAGTTCAGACCCCGGCTCCTACAATGAGCAGTTCTTC
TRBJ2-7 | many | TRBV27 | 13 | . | CASSFGGVSEQYF | TGTGCCAGCAGTTTTGGGGGAGTCAGCGAGCAGTACTTC
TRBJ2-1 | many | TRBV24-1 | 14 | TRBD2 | CATSSSGSGNEQFF | TGTGCCACCAGTAGTAGCGGGAGTGGGAATGAGCAGTTCTTC
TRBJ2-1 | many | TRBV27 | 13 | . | CASSLSSAGEQFF | TGTGCCAGCAGTTTATCCTCGGCCGGTGAGCAGTTCTTC
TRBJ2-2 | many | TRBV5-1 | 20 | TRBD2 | CASSFRGIPTSGKNTGELFF | TGCGCCAGCAGCTTCCGAGGAATCCCAACTAGCGGAAAGAACACCGGGGAGCTGTTTTTT
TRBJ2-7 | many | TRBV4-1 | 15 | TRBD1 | CASSDRDRVPYEQYF | TGCGCCAGCAGCGACCGGGACAGGGTCCCCTACGAGCAGTACTTC
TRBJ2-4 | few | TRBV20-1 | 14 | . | CSGPDLAAKNIQYF | TGCAGTGGGCCTGATTTAGCGGCCAAAAACATTCAGTACTTC
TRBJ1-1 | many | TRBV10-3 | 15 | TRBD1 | CAISGGAQGDTEAFF | TGTGCCATCAGTGGGGGAGCACAGGGGGACACTGAAGCTTTCTTT
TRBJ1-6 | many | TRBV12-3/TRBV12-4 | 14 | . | CASSLGRTSSPLHF | TGTGCCAGCAGCCTCGGGAGGACGAGCTCACCCCTCCACTTT
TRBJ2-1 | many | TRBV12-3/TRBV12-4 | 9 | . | CASSLREVF | TGTGCCAGCAGTTTAAGAGAGGTCTTC
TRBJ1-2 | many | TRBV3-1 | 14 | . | CASSQESRLYGYTF | TGTGCCAGCAGCCAAGAGTCCAGGCTCTATGGCTACACCTTC
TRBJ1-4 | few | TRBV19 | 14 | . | CASSMPGSYEKLFF | TGTGCCAGTAGTATGCCGGGGTCGTACGAAAAACTGTTTTTT
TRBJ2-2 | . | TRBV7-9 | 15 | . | CASSLGYLLPAELFF | TGTGCCAGCAGCTTAGGATATCTCTTACCGGCGGAGCTGTTTTTT
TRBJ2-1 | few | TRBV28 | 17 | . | CASSSDFGANPFNEQFF | TGTGCCAGCAGTTCGGATTTTGGCGCCAATCCCTTCAATGAGCAGTTCTTC
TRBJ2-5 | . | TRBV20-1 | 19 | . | CSASNLRQSPKYDQETQYF | TGCAGTGCATCCAACCTCCGACAGAGCCCCAAGTATGACCAAGAGACCCAGTACTTC
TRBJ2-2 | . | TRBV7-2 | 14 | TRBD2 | CASSSKAGAGELFF | TGTGCCAGCAGCTCAAAAGCGGGAGCCGGGGAGCTGTTTTTT
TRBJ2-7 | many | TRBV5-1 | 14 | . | CASSLDAVYYEQYF | TGCGCCAGCAGCTTGGATGCAGTCTACTACGAGCAGTACTTC
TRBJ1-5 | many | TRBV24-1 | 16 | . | CATSDSDGAAYQPQHF | TGTGCCACCAGTGATTCGGACGGAGCTGCCTATCAGCCCCAGCATTTT
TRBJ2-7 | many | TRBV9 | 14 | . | CASSVGLARYEQYF | TGTGCCAGCAGCGTAGGCCTAGCTCGCTACGAGCAGTACTTC
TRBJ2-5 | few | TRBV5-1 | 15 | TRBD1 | CASSRGDRGQETQYF | TGCGCCAGCAGTCGAGGGGACAGGGGGCAAGAGACCCAGTACTTC
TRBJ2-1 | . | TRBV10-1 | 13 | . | CASSERTTNEQFF | TGCGCCAGCAGTGAGCGGACTACCAATGAGCAGTTCTTC
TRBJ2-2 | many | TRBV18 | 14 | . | CASSPNANTGELFF | TGTGCCAGCTCGCCAAATGCGAACACCGGGGAGCTGTTTTTT
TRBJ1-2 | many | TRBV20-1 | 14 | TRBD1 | CSAREQGAQEYDTF | TGCAGTGCTAGAGAACAGGGGGCGCAAGAATATGACACCTTC
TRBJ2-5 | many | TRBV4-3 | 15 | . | CASSQGGGLEETQYF | TGCGCCAGCAGCCAAGGAGGAGGACTCGAAGAGACCCAGTACTTC
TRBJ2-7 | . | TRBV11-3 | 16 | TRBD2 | CASSDQASGRTYEQYF | TGTGCCAGCAGCGACCAAGCTAGCGGGAGGACCTACGAGCAGTACTTC
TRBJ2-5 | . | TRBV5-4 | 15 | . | CASSFNGIDQETQYF | TGTGCCAGCAGCTTCAACGGCATTGACCAAGAGACCCAGTACTTC
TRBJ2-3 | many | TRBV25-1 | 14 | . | CASSEFFLGDTQYF | TGTGCCAGCAGTGAATTCTTCCTCGGCGATACGCAGTATTTT
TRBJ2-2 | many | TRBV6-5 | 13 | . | CASNKIPTGELFF | TGTGCCAGCAATAAGATTCCGACCGGGGAGCTGTTTTTT
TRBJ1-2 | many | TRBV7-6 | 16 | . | CASSSVGVEGSEGYTF | TGTGCCAGCAGCTCCGTCGGTGTGGAGGGAAGTGAAGGCTACACCTTC
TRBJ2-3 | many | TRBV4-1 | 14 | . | CASSQWGGTDTQYF | TGCGCCAGCAGCCAATGGGGTGGGACAGATACGCAGTATTTT
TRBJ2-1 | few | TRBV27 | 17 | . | CASSPKPGPSPYNEQFF | TGTGCCAGCAGTCCCAAACCGGGACCCTCTCCCTACAATGAGCAGTTCTTC
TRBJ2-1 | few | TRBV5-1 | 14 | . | CASSLASGDNEQFF | TGCGCCAGCAGCTTGGCCTCAGGGGACAATGAGCAGTTCTTC
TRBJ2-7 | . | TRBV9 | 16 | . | CASSPMTGTSSYEQYF | TGTGCCAGCAGCCCAATGACAGGGACTAGCTCCTACGAGCAGTACTTC
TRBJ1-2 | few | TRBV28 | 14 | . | CASSLDQPANGYTF | TGTGCCAGCAGTTTAGACCAACCGGCAAATGGCTACACCTTC
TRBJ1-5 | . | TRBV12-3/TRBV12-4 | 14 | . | CASRSAGSNQPQHF | TGTGCCAGCAGGTCCGCAGGTTCCAATCAGCCCCAGCATTTT
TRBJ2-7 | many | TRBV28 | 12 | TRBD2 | CASTLWGGEQYF | TGTGCCAGCACCCTCTGGGGGGGCGAGCAGTACTTC
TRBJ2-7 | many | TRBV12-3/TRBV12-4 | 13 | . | CASSFHTPYEQYF | TGTGCCAGCAGTTTTCACACTCCCTACGAGCAGTACTTC
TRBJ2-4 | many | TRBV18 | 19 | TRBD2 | CASSPPGLAGALAKNIQYF | TGTGCCAGCTCACCACCCGGACTAGCGGGAGCGCTAGCCAAAAACATTCAGTACTTC
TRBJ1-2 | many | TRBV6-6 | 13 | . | CASSIRDTYGYTF | TGTGCCAGCAGTATCCGGGACACCTATGGCTACACCTTC